What follows describes a single TCR beta chain. Its target is unknown. The donors, all healthy, were Caucasians living in Russia, aged roughly 6 to 100. Total RNA, at least 5.5 micrograms per sample, was extracted from PBMCs. The second PCR ran roughly 6 to 11 cycles with a sample-barcoded 5' primer and J-beta primers. TCRdb recomputed calls from the 5' RACE reads with MiXCR, one row per CDR3 protein. The profile shows roughly 900,000 distinct CDR3 sequences, around 46% of them singletons. The record originates from a study of blood T cells in healthy people across ages. General study results and limits: Per million T cells, TCR beta diversity dropped about linearly as age rose.

This CDR3 region has 17 residues. Germline assignment: CDR1 SEHNR and CDR2 FQNEAQ (reference sequence). Sequencing was done on a sample of blood. The gene calls are TRBV7-9 and TRBJ2-4, with 7 bases fitting TRBD1. TRBJ2-7 explains the end of the DNA better; the J call may be wrong. The clonotype originates from a man younger than 40 in good health. This CDR3 is CASSLTQGQDRHYEQYF. The CDR3 coding sequence is TGTGCCAGCAGCTTAACCCAAGGACAGGACAGGCACTACGAGCAGTACTTC.